A single sample is the source of the 7 T cell receptor beta chains below, sequenced in a study of cytomegalovirus exposure and HLA in healthy donors. The PCR had 60 Vbeta and 13 Jbeta primers. Produced via immunoSEQ multiplex PCR; TCRdb's table is partial and in-frame only. The repertoire has some 110,000 clones, roughly 68% of them found once; the top ten carry roughly 2%. What was sequenced was PBMCs. These TCRs come from a woman in her twenties or thirties in good health and CMV-seronegative.

This clone showed up just a few times. V and J are TRBV19 and TRBJ1-5; a possible D gene is TRBD1 (5 bases). Germline V CDR1 and CDR2: LNHDA, SQIVND (reference sequence). The CDR3 contains 14 residues. Trimming pared 6 bases from V and 2 bases from J, leaving 11 bases between. CDR3 protein: CASRAREGNQPQHF. CDR3 nucleotide sequence: TGTGCCAGTAGGGCCAGGGAGGGCAATCAGCCCCAGCATTTT.

Details on this clone: The sample carries other DNA sequences with the same CDR3. V gene TRBV9 combines with J gene TRBJ2-5; no clear D gene. Germline CDR1 and CDR2: SGDLS and YYNGEE. This CDR3 has 15 amino acids. Trimming took off 0 bases at V and 2 bases at J, with 11 bases between the two ends. CDR3 protein: CASSVAPSSQETQYF. CDR3 nucleotide sequence: TGTGCCAGCAGCGTAGCCCCTAGTTCTCAAGAGACCCAGTACTTC.

The chain has TRBV30 and TRBJ2-7; D gene uncertain. From germline, CDR1 is GTSNPN and CDR2 SVGIG (reference sequence). The ends were cut back, 5 bases at V and 2 bases at J, with 13 bases in the middle. The CDR3 length is 13 residues. For the CDR3, the DNA is TGTGCCTGGGGGCCCCCCTGGGCCTACGAGCAGTACTTC. Its protein is CAWGPPWAYEQYF.

The rearrangement joins TRBV2 to TRBJ2-7; TRBD2 aligns across 8 bases. The J segment lost 6 bases and the V segment lost 8 bases, leaving 6 bases of the junction unmatched. CDR1 SNHLY and CDR2 FYNNEI come from the germline V gene. The CDR3 runs to 12 residues. CDR3 protein: CASFGSGSEQYF. CDR3 nucleotides: TGTGCCAGCTTTGGGAGCGGGAGCGAGCAGTACTTC.

This clone has only one observation. The rearrangement joins TRBV23-1 to TRBJ1-1; 11 nucleotides align to TRBD1. TRBV23-1 has ORF status, its function being uncertain. The junction had 12 bases not matched to a gene; V was cut back by 4 bases and J by 11 bases. The CDR3 totals 15 residues. The CDR3 DNA reads as TGCGCCAGCAGTCGGACAGGGGGCGGGGATTTTGATGCTTTCTTT. Translated: CASSRTGGGDFDAFF.

J is TRBJ2-3 and V is TRBV5-1; TRBD1 might be the D (7 bases). CDR3 length equals 16 residues. Germline V lookup: CDR1 SGHRS, CDR2 YFSETQ. Trimming took off 3 bases at V and 1 base at J, with 15 bases between the two ends. The CDR3 nucleotides are TGCGCCAGCAGCTCCGGAGGGGGCTTTCGCACAGATACGCAGTATTTT. It translates to CASSSGGGFRTDTQYF.

This clone was picked up a small number of times. V and J are TRBV16 and TRBJ2-2; D unclear. CDR1 KGHSY and CDR2 FQNENV come from the germline V gene. The CDR3 is made up of 16 amino acids. Trimming shortened V by 1 base and J by 2 bases, and 11 bases separated the two germline ends. The DNA of the CDR3 is TGTGCCAGCAGCCAATTCTTCGGTCGCAACACCGGGGAGCTGTTTTTT. This codes for CASSQFFGRNTGELFF.